Listed below are T cell receptor beta chains from one sample, sequenced in a study of blood T cell repertoires in COVID-19. Measured with immunoSEQ multiplex PCR; TCRdb has only the in-frame clones, and not every one. Here the sample spans under 200,000 clones, more than 85% being singletons. Sequencing used peripheral blood. The receptors here all came from a man in his sixties or seventies with active or convalescent COVID-19. The conserved cysteine and the conserved F or W are not part of the CDR3 here.

V	CDR3
TRBV6-4	ASSTRRTEAF
TRBV6-5	ASKTGTSVYEQY
TRBV9	ASSGQGEISHGYT
TRBV2	ASSVKDRGHGELF
TRBV11-2	ASRKGQTIYNEQF
TRBV11-2	ASSYPTGFGEKLF
TRBV7-9	ASSFYGNYEQY
TRBV7-2	ASSPIQGYEQY
TRBV19	ASASDRINYGYT
TRBV24-1	ATSETSTDTQY
TRBV6-5	ASRGTGMDTGELF
TRBV18	ASSRAQGSADTQY
TRBV5-4	ASSLTGVMNTEAF
TRBV2	ASRPGAVDEKLF
TRBV10-2	ASGQTNYGYT
TRBV20-1	SASGLAGGTYNEQF
TRBV27	ASSGQDYGYT
TRBV12-3/TRBV12-4	ASSLQTEPGYT
TRBV14	ASSPTYGSEQF
TRBV5-1	ASSVGQGQETQY
TRBV5-1	ASSSDRGITNEQF
TRBV11-2	ATVYLGGAF
TRBV28	ASSSQGRLNQPQH
TRBV5-4	ASRRDSPAYEQY
TRBV30	AWSVGGNQPQH
TRBV6-5	ASDPPGPSVGQY
TRBV21-1	ASRRFQGTYNEQF
TRBV29-1	SETSGRSETQY
TRBV30	AWSMPGGRNNYGYT
TRBV9	ASSVMGQGTDTQY
TRBV5-1	ASSLAGGDKLGFYGYT
TRBV28	ASSFGQRRQPQH
TRBV7-2	ASSLAGGREQY
TRBV4-1	ASSQQGGGNQPQH
TRBV2	ASRLTGENSGYT
TRBV5-4	ASSQGGFDRAISPLH
TRBV30	ASGQFETQY
TRBV27	ASSLSPYTGTHYEQY
TRBV2	ASSDRTGDTQY
TRBV15	ATSRDRGQTQY
TRBV19	ASSPVLGGSSGNTIY
TRBV24-1	ATSDFLWEQGETTQF
TRBV29-1	SVEEGNEQF
TRBV7-2	ASSFNQAGHTDTQY
TRBV27	ASSLTGANTEAF
TRBV18	ASSPLTGANTEAF
TRBV24-1	ATSRGLLNTGELF
TRBV30	AWSGPTEQF
TRBV9	ASSVQAGVFTGELF
TRBV2	ASSRGLGGSPLH
TRBV7-9	ASSLAGGHGEQF
TRBV2	ASRGLAGGPHTQY
TRBV4-3	ASSQDSGLLLETQY
TRBV2	ASSSGQADNEQF
TRBV7-8	ASSFAGAGMTEAF